The clone carrying this TCR beta chain was detected only a few times. The antigen remains unidentified. This specimen belongs to a study of vaccination and CD4 T cells after COVID-19. The CDR3 is made up of 14 amino acids. The germline V gene encodes CDR1 MDHEN and CDR2 SYDVKM. Deletions cut 3 bases from V and 5 bases from J, with 8 bases between. As to time point: late sampling 161 to 241 days after vaccination in three convalescent patients. The treatment: approximately 10-day PBMC culture with coronavirus spike peptide pools or control peptides (ViraFEST assay). CD4+ T cells that had been cultured provided DNA sequenced with the Oncomine TCR Beta short-read assay. Using its own MiXCR run on the PCR reads, TCRdb lists one record per CDR3 protein. The sample contains roughly 26,000 distinct CDR3 sequences, under 40% of which appear only once.

The TCR was taken from a human donor who had recovered from COVID-19. The V gene is TRBV28, the J gene TRBJ1-6; no firm D call. The sample was CD4+ T cells from blood, cultured in vitro, taken about 7 months after SARS-CoV-2 vaccination. DNA of the CDR3: TGTGCCAGCAGTTTCCCGCTGAATAATTCACCCCTCCACTTT. Protein: CASSFPLNNSPLHF. Supplemented by reference TRBV28 and TRBJ1-6, the full variable domain reads DVKVTQSSRYLVKRTGEKVFLECVQDMDHENMFWYRQDPGLGLRLIYFSYDVKMKEKGDIPEGYSVSREKKERFSLILESASTNQTSMYLCASSFPLNNSPLHFGNGTRLTVT.